The clone carrying this T cell receptor beta chain was counted a few times. Its antigen is unidentified. One end of the junction does not line up with germline, which may come from a read error. Sequencing used immunoSEQ multiplex PCR; TCRdb keeps in-frame clones, though not all of them. Here the sample spans 30,000 or so clones, roughly 86% being singletons. This sample was taken from a study of T cells in localized non-small cell lung cancer. Study results and limitations: Sequence data derive from only one tumor region, so heterogeneity remains possible. A denser population of T cells in blood accompanied longer overall survival.

This CDR3 region has 14 residues. The V gene's germline CDR1 is MDHEN and CDR2 SYDVKM. The clonotype comes from a male donor at least 60 years old with stage I lung adenocarcinoma. The sequences come from peripheral blood, collected before any cancer treatment. The chain is built from TRBV28 and TRBJ1-6, with D perhaps TRBD1 (6 bases). The CDR3 nucleotides read TGTGCCAGCGGGCTTCAAACAGGGACGCGGGGGGAGGACTTT. Protein: CASGLQTGTRGEDF.